Listed below are T cell receptor beta chains from one sample, sequenced in a study of neurological immune-mediated disorders. TCRdb ran MiXCR on the 5' RACE reads and lists one entry per CDR3 protein. This sample has tens of thousands of distinct CDR3 sequences, with 10% to 13% found just once. Sequenced: PBMCs. The receptors derive from a man between 35 and 55 years old in good health. CDR3s include the opening cysteine and the closing phenylalanine or tryptophan. The size entry is marked missing in some rows and otherwise reads once, few, many or a size class.

V	size	CDR3
TRBV20-1	many	CSAAEGQGINSPLHF
TRBV6-2/TRBV6-3	many	CASSLLRGLYNEQFF
TRBV19	few	CASSPLGGNTGELFF
TRBV12-3/TRBV12-4	NA	CASSLREDTQYF
TRBV7-3	many	CASSPGGATDTQYF
TRBV9	many	CASSVYSTGGKGNEQFF
TRBV4-2	many	CASSQVLGGASYNEQFF
TRBV2	many	CASSLTGTGASGNTIYF
TRBV25-1	many	CASSEWEKLFF
TRBV3-1	many	CASSQDGRTGQFF
TRBV7-2	many	CASSLGGRDEQYF
TRBV5-1	many	CASSFGQVSYNEQFF